Below are 13 T cell receptor beta chains sequenced from a single sample in a study of T cell responses to AZD1222 COVID-19 vaccine. Method: immunoSEQ multiplex PCR; TCRdb's copy keeps in-frame clones and lacks some. The table includes about 150,000 clones, about 93% detected once. Source: peripheral blood, taken 28 days after the second AZD1222 dose. These receptors were collected from an adult who received the AZD1222 COVID-19 vaccine.

The rearrangement links TRBV7-3 to TRBJ2-6, with TRBD1 as a possible D gene (6 bases). This CDR3 is built from 19 residues. Germline V gene lookup returns CDR1 SGHTA and CDR2 FQGTGA. Trimming removed 4 bases at V and 0 bases at J, with 19 bases between. CDR3 nucleotide sequence: TGTGCCAGCAGCTCCGATCCCAGGGGCCCGATCTCTGGGGCCAACGTCCTGACTTTC. Translating gives CASSSDPRGPISGANVLTF.

This clone has just one count. V and J are TRBV27 and TRBJ1-5; a possible D gene is TRBD1 (6 bases). The germline V gene encodes CDR1 MNHEY and CDR2 SMNVEV (reference sequence). Between the trimmed V and J ends, which lost 2 bases and 6 bases, there was a span of 14 bases. The CDR3 length is 15 residues. The CDR3 nucleotides read TGTGCCAGCAGTTTACGGGGGGCTCGGGCTCAGCCCCAGCATTTT. Residues: CASSLRGARAQPQHF.

This clone was counted between two and nine times. This rearrangement joins TRBV6-1 to TRBJ1-1; the D gene is possibly TRBD1 (5 bases). V lost 0 bases, J lost 7 bases, and 15 bases lay in between. There are 15 residues in the CDR3. Per germline, CDR1 MNHNS and CDR2 SASEGT. CDR3 amino acids: CASSEAGEGASEAFF. CDR3 in DNA: TGTGCCAGCAGTGAAGCGGGGGAAGGGGCGAGTGAAGCTTTCTTT.

The J gene is TRBJ2-7, the V gene TRBV5-1; the match to TRBD1 covers 7 bases. Germline loops: CDR1 SGHRS, CDR2 YFSETQ. With 4 bases clipped from V and 4 bases from J, the junction kept 8 bases outside the gene matches. CDR3 length equals 14 residues. This CDR3 reads CASSQLGTEYEQYF. CDR3 coding DNA: TGCGCCAGCAGCCAACTCGGGACAGAATACGAGCAGTACTTC.

V is TRBV11-2 and J is TRBJ1-1; perhaps TRBD1 as D (6 bases). This CDR3 has 13 amino acids. V was pared by 5 bases and J by 4 bases, with 11 bases between. Germline V gives CDR1 SGHAT, CDR2 FQNNGV. The CDR3 here is CASSRRGGTEAFF. The CDR3, as DNA: TGTGCCAGCAGCCGAAGAGGGGGCACTGAAGCTTTCTTT.

V gene TRBV19 combines with J gene TRBJ1-4, with D unresolved. From germline, CDR1 is LNHDA and CDR2 SQIVND (reference sequence). The CDR3 contains 14 residues. Trimming took off 0 bases at V and 7 bases at J, with 9 bases between the two ends. In nucleotides, the CDR3 is TGTGCCAGTAGTATAGAGGCAGAAGGTGAAAAACTGTTTTTT. This gives the protein CASSIEAEGEKLFF.

The rearrangement joins TRBV7-2 to TRBJ2-7; no definite D call. V was trimmed by 5 bases and J by 4 bases, leaving 15 bases between them. Germline V lookup: CDR1 SGHTA, CDR2 FQGNSA. This CDR3 region has 14 residues. CDR3 in amino acids: CASSLTVPPYEQYF. The CDR3 bases are TGTGCCAGCAGCCTGACTGTTCCGCCGTACGAGCAGTACTTC.

The chain is built from TRBV28 and TRBJ1-5; D perhaps matches TRBD1 (6 bases). The CDR3 runs 16 residues. CDR1 is MDHEN and CDR2 is SYDVKM in the germline V gene. Trimming took 4 bases from V and 2 from J, leaving 15 bases between them. CDR3 in DNA: TGTGCCAGCAGTTGGGCGAGGGGGACTGGCAATCAGCCCCAGCATTTT. The encoded protein is CASSWARGTGNQPQHF.

The V and J genes are TRBV28 and TRBJ1-1; D not resolved. Germline V CDR1 and CDR2: MDHEN, SYDVKM. The CDR3 has 13 residues. The V gene lost 6 bases and the J gene lost 2 bases, with 10 bases spanning the gap. The CDR3 region is CASSSSTNTEAFF. In DNA form, the CDR3 reads TGTGCCAGCAGCTCTTCAACTAACACTGAAGCTTTCTTT.

The chain joins TRBV11-3 to TRBJ2-3; D uncertain. Germline V gene lookup returns CDR1 SGHNT and CDR2 YENEEA. The CDR3 has 15 amino acids. V was pared by 4 bases and J by 3 bases, with 14 bases between. For the CDR3, the DNA is TGTGCCAGCAGCTCGGACCCCGCTCGGACAGATACGCAGTATTTT. This sequence encodes CASSSDPARTDTQYF.

This clone has only one observation. This chain connects TRBV24-1 to TRBJ1-2, with D possibly matching TRBD1 (6 bases). CDR3 size: 14 residues. The V end lost 4 bases, the J end lost 5 bases, and 13 bases lay between the germline ends. Germline assignment: CDR1 KGHDR and CDR2 SFDVKD. The CDR3 coding sequence is TGTGCCACCAGTGAACAAGGGACAAGTTATGGCTACACCTTC. It translates to CATSEQGTSYGYTF.

The gene calls are TRBV9 and TRBJ1-1; a weak D match, TRBD1 (5 bases). Looked up from germline, CDR1 is SGDLS and CDR2 is YYNGEE. The CDR3 sequence is 12 residues long. V was pared by 3 bases and J by 6 bases, with 9 bases between. The CDR3 loop reads CASSGAGAEAFF. The CDR3 nucleotides read TGTGCCAGCAGCGGTGCGGGGGCTGAAGCTTTCTTT.

The chain has TRBV12-3 or TRBV12-4 and TRBJ2-7; possible D gene TRBD2, 5 bases. The CDR3 spans 13 residues. V lost 1 base, J lost 4 bases, and 8 bases lay in between. The CDR3 nucleotides are TGTGCCAGCAGTTTAGTTCGGGGTTACGAGCAGTACTTC. Translated: CASSLVRGYEQYF.